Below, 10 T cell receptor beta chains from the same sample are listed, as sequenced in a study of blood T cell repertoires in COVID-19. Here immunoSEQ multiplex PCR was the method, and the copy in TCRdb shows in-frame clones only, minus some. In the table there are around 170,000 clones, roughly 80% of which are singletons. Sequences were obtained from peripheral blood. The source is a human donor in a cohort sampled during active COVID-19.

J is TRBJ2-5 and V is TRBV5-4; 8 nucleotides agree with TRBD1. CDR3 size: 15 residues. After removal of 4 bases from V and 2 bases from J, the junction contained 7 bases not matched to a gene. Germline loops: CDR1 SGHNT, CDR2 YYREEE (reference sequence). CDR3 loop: CASSLRQGRQETQYF. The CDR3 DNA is TGTGCCAGCAGCCTAAGACAGGGGCGACAAGAGACCCAGTACTTC.

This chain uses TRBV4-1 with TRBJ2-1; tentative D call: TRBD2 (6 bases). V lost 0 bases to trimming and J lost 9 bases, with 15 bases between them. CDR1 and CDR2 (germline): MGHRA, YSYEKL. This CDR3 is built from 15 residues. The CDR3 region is CASSQDRATRLEQFF. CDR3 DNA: TGCGCCAGCAGCCAAGATAGGGCGACTAGACTTGAGCAGTTCTTC.

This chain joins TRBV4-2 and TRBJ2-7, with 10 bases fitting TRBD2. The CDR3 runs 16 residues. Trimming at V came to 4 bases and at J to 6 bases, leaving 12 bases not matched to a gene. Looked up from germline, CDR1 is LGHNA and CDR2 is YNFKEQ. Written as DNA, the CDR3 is TGTGCCAGCAGCCCTCTAGCGGGAGCGCCTACTGGCGAGCAGTACTTC. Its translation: CASSPLAGAPTGEQYF.

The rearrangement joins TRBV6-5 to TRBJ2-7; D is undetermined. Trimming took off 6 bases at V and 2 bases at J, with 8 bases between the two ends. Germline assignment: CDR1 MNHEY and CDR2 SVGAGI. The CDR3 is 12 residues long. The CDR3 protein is CASRSTTYEQYF. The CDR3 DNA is TGTGCCAGCAGGTCAACTACCTACGAGCAGTACTTC.

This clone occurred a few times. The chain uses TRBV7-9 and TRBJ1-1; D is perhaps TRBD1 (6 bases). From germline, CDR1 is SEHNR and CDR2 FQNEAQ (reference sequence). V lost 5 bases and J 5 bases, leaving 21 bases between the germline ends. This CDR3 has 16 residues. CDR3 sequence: CASSRPQGFGTTEAFF. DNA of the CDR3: TGTGCCAGCAGCCGTCCACAGGGTTTTGGAACAACTGAAGCTTTCTTT.

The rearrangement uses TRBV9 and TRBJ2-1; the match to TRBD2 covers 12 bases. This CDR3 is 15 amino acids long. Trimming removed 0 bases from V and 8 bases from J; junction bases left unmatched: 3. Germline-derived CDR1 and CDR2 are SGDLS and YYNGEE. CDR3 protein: CASSVGGLAGDEQFF. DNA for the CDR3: TGTGCCAGCAGCGTAGGGGGACTAGCGGGCGATGAGCAGTTCTTC.

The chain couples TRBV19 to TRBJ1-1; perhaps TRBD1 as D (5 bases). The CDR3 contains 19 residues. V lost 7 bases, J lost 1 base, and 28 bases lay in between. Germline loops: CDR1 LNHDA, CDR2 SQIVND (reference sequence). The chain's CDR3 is CASTPGQGWRGVPNTEAFF. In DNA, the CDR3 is TGTGCCAGTACTCCGGGTCAAGGTTGGAGGGGTGTCCCGAACACTGAAGCTTTCTTT.

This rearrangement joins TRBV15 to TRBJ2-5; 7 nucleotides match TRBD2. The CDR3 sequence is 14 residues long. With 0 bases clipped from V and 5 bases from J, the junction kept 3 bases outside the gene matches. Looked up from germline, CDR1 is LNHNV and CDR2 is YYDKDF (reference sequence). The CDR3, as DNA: TGTGCCACCAGCAGAGATCGAGCGGGGGAGACCCAGTACTTC. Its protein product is CATSRDRAGETQYF. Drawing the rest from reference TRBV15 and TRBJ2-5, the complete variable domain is DAMVIQNPRYQVTQFGKPVTLSCSQTLNHNVMYWYQQKSSQAPKLLFHYYDKDFNNEADTPDNFQSRRPNTSFCFLDIRSPGLGDTAMYLCATSRDRAGETQYFGPGTRLLVL.

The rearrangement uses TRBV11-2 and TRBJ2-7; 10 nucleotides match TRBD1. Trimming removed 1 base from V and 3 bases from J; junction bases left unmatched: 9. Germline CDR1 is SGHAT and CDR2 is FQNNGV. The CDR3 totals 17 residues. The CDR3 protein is CASSLAALGQGSYEQYF. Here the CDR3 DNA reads TGTGCCAGCAGCTTAGCGGCCCTGGGACAGGGGAGCTACGAGCAGTACTTC.

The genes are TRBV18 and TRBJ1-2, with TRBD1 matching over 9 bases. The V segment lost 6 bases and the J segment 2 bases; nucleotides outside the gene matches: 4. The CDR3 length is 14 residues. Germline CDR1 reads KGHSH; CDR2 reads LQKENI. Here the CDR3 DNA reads TGTGCCAGCTCCTCCGGGACAGGGAACTATGGCTACACCTTC. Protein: CASSSGTGNYGYTF.